The clone carrying this T cell receptor beta chain has a handful of counts. The data were obtained in a study of neoadjuvant anti-PD-1 for oral cavity cancer. The wider study: Patients without progression got a fourth dose around day 43.

Patients had HPV-negative, locally advanced oral cavity squamous cell carcinoma. The germline V gene encodes CDR1 MDHEN and CDR2 SYDVKM. V was cut by 7 bases and J by 1 base, with 16 bases left in between. CDR3 length equals 15 residues. Survey sequencing of tumors mostly used 4.5 to 5 ug DNA, two replicates. Assay: immunoSEQ multiplex PCR; the TCRdb copy retains only in-frame clones and omits some. This sample has around 8,200 clones, with about 53% found just once. The sample consisted of tumor tissue, taken before nivolumab (anti-PD-1) treatment. The source of this sequence is a person aged 35 to 85 with oral cavity squamous cell carcinoma. This chain uses TRBV28 with TRBJ2-5; D uncertain. The CDR3 is CASTRAQLVQETQYF. The DNA of the CDR3 is TGTGCCAGCACTAGGGCACAATTAGTCCAAGAGACCCAGTACTTC.